These 25 T cell receptor beta chains originate from one sample sequenced in a study of T cell clonotyping in hematopoietic cell transplantation. Data came from immunoSEQ multiplex PCR; TCRdb stores just in-frame clones and leaves some out. This sample has about 76,000 clones, with 95% to 97% found just once. The time point denotes: recipient sample about 28 days before transplant, after cytoreduction. Specimen: peripheral blood mononuclear cells, collected before stem cell transplant. The source of these receptors is a woman between 50 and 59 years old with acute myeloid leukemia. Some clones in this sample may be carry-over from other donors' samples.

In this sample, this clone turned up once. DNA of the CDR3: TGCGCCAGCAGCGGGGACGGGTACACTGAAGCTTTCTTT. Translating it yields CASSGDGYTEAFF. The chain links TRBV5-1 to TRBJ1-1; a possible D gene is TRBD1 (5 bases). There are 13 residues in the CDR3. Germline values: CDR1 SGHRS, CDR2 YFSETQ. Trimming cost V 4 bases and J 3 bases, with 10 bases left between them. Supplemented by reference TRBV5-1 and TRBJ1-1, the full variable domain reads KAGVTQTPRYLIKTRGQQVTLSCSPISGHRSVSWYQQTPGQGLQFLFEYFSETQRNKGNFPGRFSGRQFSNSRSEMNVSTLELGDSALYLCASSGDGYTEAFFGQGTRLTVV.

The chain uses TRBV28 and TRBJ2-5, with D unclear. Trimming shortened V by 6 bases and J by 6 bases, and 14 bases separated the two germline ends. The CDR3 runs to 13 residues. The germline V gene encodes CDR1 MDHEN and CDR2 SYDVKM. CDR3 in amino acids: CASSSNVRKTQYF. The CDR3 bases are TGTGCCAGCAGCTCCAACGTAAGGAAGACCCAGTACTTC.

This chain connects TRBV5-1 to TRBJ2-2, with 11 nucleotides matching TRBD2. Per germline, CDR1 SGHRS and CDR2 YFSETQ. The CDR3 has 17 residues. J gave up 3 bases and V 2 bases, and 6 bases lay outside the gene matches. The CDR3 nucleotides are TGCGCCAGCAGCTTACCTCTAGCGGGGGGTTACACCGGGGAGCTGTTTTTT. Protein: CASSLPLAGGYTGELFF. Using reference TRBV5-1 and TRBJ2-2 for the parts outside the CDR3, the full variable domain is KAGVTQTPRYLIKTRGQQVTLSCSPISGHRSVSWYQQTPGQGLQFLFEYFSETQRNKGNFPGRFSGRQFSNSRSEMNVSTLELGDSALYLCASSLPLAGGYTGELFFGEGSRLTVL.

This chain joins TRBV2 and TRBJ1-4, with a tentative D call TRBD1 (6 bases). The CDR3 is made up of 17 amino acids. Trimming took off 3 bases at V and 0 bases at J, with 14 bases between the two ends. CDR1 SNHLY and CDR2 FYNNEI come from the germline V gene. In nucleotides, the CDR3 is TGTGCCAGCAGTGACCTCAGACGACAGGCAACTAATGAAAAACTGTTTTTT. This gives the protein CASSDLRRQATNEKLFF.

The chain combines TRBV11-3 with TRBJ2-2; D remains ambiguous. V was shortened by 5 bases and J by 0 bases, with 1 base between the two germline ends. Germline V gives CDR1 SGHNT, CDR2 YENEEA. The CDR3 loop spans 12 amino acids. CDR3 DNA sequence: TGTGCCAGCAGCCCGAACACCGGGGAGCTGTTTTTT. It translates to CASSPNTGELFF.

This rearrangement joins TRBV7-6 to TRBJ2-7, with a weak D call TRBD1 (6 bases). CDR1 and CDR2 (germline): SGHVS, FNYEAQ. Between the trimmed V and J ends, which lost 5 bases and 1 base, there was a span of 15 bases. There are 15 residues in the CDR3. CDR3 region: CASSLGRGISYEQYF. As DNA, the CDR3 is TGTGCCAGCAGCCTGGGCAGGGGTATTTCCTACGAGCAGTACTTC.

The genes are TRBV5-1 and TRBJ1-1; D not resolved. V lost 4 bases, J lost 6 bases, and 13 bases lay in between. Germline V gives CDR1 SGHRS, CDR2 YFSETQ. The CDR3 loop spans 13 amino acids. The CDR3 loop reads CASSREDDAEAFF. For the CDR3, the DNA is TGCGCCAGCAGCCGAGAAGACGACGCTGAAGCTTTCTTT.

The V call is TRBV2, the J call TRBJ2-7; D could derive from TRBD1 or TRBD2 (6 bases each). Germline assignment: CDR1 SNHLY and CDR2 FYNNEI. Trimming removed 1 base at V and 6 bases at J, with 10 bases between. The CDR3 contains 13 residues. The chain's CDR3 is CASSEEGGGEQYF. The CDR3 bases are TGTGCCAGCAGTGAAGAGGGGGGAGGCGAGCAGTACTTC.

The chain is built from TRBV20-1 and TRBJ2-1, with D unclear. The length of the CDR3 is 10 residues. Looked up from germline, CDR1 is DFQATT and CDR2 is SNEGSKA (reference sequence). Trimming took 6 bases from V and 6 from J, leaving 6 bases between them. For the CDR3, the DNA is TGCAGTGCCACTTCCAATGAGCAGTTCTTC. Translation gives CSATSNEQFF.

V is TRBV5-6 and J is TRBJ2-7; TRBD2 matches 14 bases. CDR1 is SGHDT and CDR2 is YYEEEE in the germline V gene. The CDR3 is 15 amino acids. The junction had 5 bases not matched to a gene; V was cut back by 4 bases and J by 5 bases. CDR3 sequence (DNA): TGTGCCAGCAGCGCGGGACTAGCGGGAGTCAACGAGCAGTACTTC. It yields the protein CASSAGLAGVNEQYF.

This clone was seen just once. V gene TRBV6-5 combines with J gene TRBJ2-7, with unresolved D. Trimming removed 5 bases from V and 6 bases from J, with 11 bases in between. CDR3 size: 12 residues. Looked up from germline, CDR1 is MNHEY and CDR2 is SVGAGI. CDR3 residues: CASSQLAGEQYF. As DNA, the CDR3 is TGTGCCAGCAGTCAGTTGGCCGGCGAGCAGTACTTC.

The J gene is TRBJ1-1, the V gene TRBV15; no reliable D call. The CDR3 extends over 13 amino acids. Per germline, CDR1 LNHNV and CDR2 YYDKDF (reference sequence). Trimming stripped 0 bases from V and 5 bases from J, with 7 bases between. The CDR3 here is CATSRDPRTEAFF. CDR3 DNA sequence: TGTGCCACCAGCAGAGATCCGCGGACTGAAGCTTTCTTT. Variable domain in full (rest from reference TRBV15 and TRBJ1-1): DAMVIQNPRYQVTQFGKPVTLSCSQTLNHNVMYWYQQKSSQAPKLLFHYYDKDFNNEADTPDNFQSRRPNTSFCFLDIRSPGLGDTAMYLCATSRDPRTEAFFGQGTRLTVV.

This chain joins TRBV7-9 and TRBJ2-7, with D tentatively TRBD1 or TRBD2 (5 bases each). Trimming removed 10 bases at V and 0 bases at J, with 13 bases between. Looked up from germline, CDR1 is SEHNR and CDR2 is FQNEAQ (reference sequence). The CDR3 runs to 13 residues. CDR3 nucleotides: TGTGCCACCGCCCGGGACGTCTCCTACGAGCAGTACTTC. This codes for CATARDVSYEQYF.

The chain recombines TRBV10-3 with TRBJ2-2, with D maybe TRBD2 (6 bases). Germline V gives CDR1 ENHRY, CDR2 SYGVKD. V lost 4 bases, J lost 5 bases, and 17 bases lay in between. CDR3 length equals 16 residues. CDR3 protein: CAISGVWGEQTGELFF. The CDR3 nucleotides read TGTGCCATCAGTGGGGTGTGGGGGGAGCAAACCGGGGAGCTGTTTTTT.

This chain links TRBV6-1 with TRBJ2-7; no clear D. Germline CDR1 is MNHNS and CDR2 is SASEGT. Trimming removed 0 bases at V and 0 bases at J, with 0 bases between. The CDR3 loop spans 12 amino acids. The CDR3 here is CASSEASYEQYF. CDR3 nucleotide sequence: TGTGCCAGCAGTGAAGCCTCCTACGAGCAGTACTTC.

This chain connects TRBV30 to TRBJ1-1; a possible D gene is TRBD1 (5 bases). V gave up 2 bases and J gave up 1 base, with 17 bases separating them. Germline CDR1 GTSNPN, CDR2 SVGIG (reference sequence). This CDR3 region has 16 residues. The CDR3 spells CAWSTQITGRNTEAFF. DNA for the CDR3: TGTGCCTGGAGTACCCAAATAACGGGACGGAACACTGAAGCTTTCTTT.

The CDR3 here is CASRVGAGYEQYF. CDR3 in DNA: TGTGCCAGTAGAGTGGGGGCCGGCTACGAGCAGTACTTC. The chain carries TRBV19 and TRBJ2-7; weak D call: TRBD1 (6 bases). Between the trimmed V and J ends, which lost 6 bases and 3 bases, there was a span of 12 bases. The CDR3 is 13 amino acids. CDR1 LNHDA and CDR2 SQIVND come from the germline V gene (reference sequence).

V is TRBV29-1 and J is TRBJ1-1; TRBD1 matches 10 bases. Trimming at V came to 6 bases and at J to 1 base, leaving 2 bases not matched to a gene. The CDR3 runs to 13 residues. Germline V gives CDR1 SQVTM, CDR2 ANQGSEA. The CDR3 sequence: CSVDRGGNTEAFF. CDR3 bases: TGCAGCGTGGACAGGGGGGGGAACACTGAAGCTTTCTTT.

The chain joins TRBV5-1 to TRBJ2-1; TRBD1 is a possible D gene (5 bases). The CDR3 consists of 12 residues. Trimming took off 1 base at V and 8 bases at J, with 7 bases between the two ends. CDR1 SGHRS and CDR2 YFSETQ come from the germline V gene. The CDR3, as DNA: TGCGCCAGCAGCTTGAGCAGGGATGAGCAGTTCTTC. It yields the protein CASSLSRDEQFF.

This rearrangement joins TRBV30 to TRBJ1-2; D unresolved. The CDR3 totals 13 residues. V gave up 1 base and J gave up 3 bases, with 9 bases separating them. The V gene's germline CDR1 is GTSNPN and CDR2 SVGIG (reference sequence). CDR3 sequence: CAWSEDSDYGYTF. DNA for the CDR3: TGTGCCTGGAGTGAGGACTCCGACTATGGCTACACCTTC.

The rearrangement joins TRBV10-3 to TRBJ1-4; D gene ambiguous. The V end lost 10 bases, the J end lost 7 bases, and 10 bases lay between the germline ends. Germline V gene data show CDR1 as ENHRY and CDR2 as SYGVKD. The CDR3 totals 11 residues. CDR3 bases: TGTGCCAGTTGGAGTGGTGAAAAACTGTTTTTT. It is translated as CASWSGEKLFF.

This chain joins TRBV28 and TRBJ1-5; 8 bases fit TRBD1. From germline, CDR1 is MDHEN and CDR2 SYDVKM. This CDR3 region has 17 residues. Trimming at V came to 7 bases and at J to 0 bases, leaving 11 bases not matched to a gene. The CDR3 DNA follows: TGTGCCAGCACTCCATCCAGGGACAGGTATAGCAATCAGCCCCAGCATTTT. Translated: CASTPSRDRYSNQPQHF. Full variable domain (outside the CDR3, taken from reference TRBV28 and TRBJ1-5): DVKVTQSSRYLVKRTGEKVFLECVQDMDHENMFWYRQDPGLGLRLIYFSYDVKMKEKGDIPEGYSVSREKKERFSLILESASTNQTSMYLCASTPSRDRYSNQPQHFGDGTRLSIL.

The rearrangement joins TRBV4-1 to TRBJ1-3; unclear D gene. The CDR3 has 13 amino acids. Deletions cut 2 bases from V and 3 bases from J, with 5 bases between. CDR1 and CDR2 (germline): MGHRA, YSYEKL. CDR3 sequence: CASSQNYGNTIYF. The CDR3 nucleotides are TGCGCCAGCAGCCAAAATTATGGAAACACCATATATTTT.

This clone has a single count. This rearrangement joins TRBV19 to TRBJ1-5; D is ambiguous. Per the germline V gene, CDR1 is LNHDA and CDR2 is SQIVND (reference sequence). The CDR3 totals 16 residues. The V end was cut by 5 bases, the J end by 5 bases, with 19 bases between. The CDR3, as DNA: TGTGCCAGTAGTCATCAAGCCACCCCGGAGGATCAGCCCCAGCATTTT. Its protein product is CASSHQATPEDQPQHF.

This chain joins TRBV29-1 and TRBJ1-2; 7 bases map to TRBD1. Looked up from germline, CDR1 is SQVTM and CDR2 is ANQGSEA. The J segment lost 4 bases and the V segment lost 3 bases, leaving 5 bases of the junction unmatched. The CDR3 length is 13 residues. CDR3 sequence: CSVDRTGIYGYTF. CDR3 coding DNA: TGCAGCGTTGATAGGACAGGAATCTATGGCTACACCTTC.